The subject of this entry is one T cell receptor (beta chain). What it recognizes is unknown. These data are taken from a study of shared clonotypes between healthy human individuals. Overall study findings and caveats: In general, naive subsets displayed greater estimated richness than memory subsets did. A limitation of the genetic and exposure-history diversity represented arose from few donors.

Deep level was the assay's run setting. Every immunoSEQ plate was one replicate of a subset's evenly spread DNA. Profiling relied on immunoSEQ multiplex PCR, and the TCRdb table lists in-frame clones only, not all of them. The table shows millions of clones, with approximately 93% occurring only once. Trimming removed 4 bases from V and 5 bases from J; junction bases left unmatched: 14. The CDR3 runs 17 residues. The germline V gene encodes CDR1 LNHDA and CDR2 SQIVND (reference sequence). The chain has TRBV19 and TRBJ2-5, with 9 bases identical to TRBD1. The specimen was naive CD4+ T cells from PBMCs. Subset here: CD45RA+ positively selected. This receptor was obtained from a man between 18 and 29 years old in good health. Some clones in this sample may be carry-over from other donors' samples. The CDR3 DNA follows: TGTGCCAGTAGTACGAGACTCGGGACAGGGATCACTGAGACCCAGTACTTC. Translating gives CASSTRLGTGITETQYF.